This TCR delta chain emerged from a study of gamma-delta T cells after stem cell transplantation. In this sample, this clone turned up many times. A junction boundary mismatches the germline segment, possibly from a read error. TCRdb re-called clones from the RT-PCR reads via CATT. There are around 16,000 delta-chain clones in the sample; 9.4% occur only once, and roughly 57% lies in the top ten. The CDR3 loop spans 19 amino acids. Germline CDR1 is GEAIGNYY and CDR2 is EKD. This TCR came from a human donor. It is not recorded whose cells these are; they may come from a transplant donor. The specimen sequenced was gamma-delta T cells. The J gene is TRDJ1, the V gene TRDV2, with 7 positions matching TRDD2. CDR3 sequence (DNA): TGTGCCTGTGACACCGTTCCTACTACTGTGGTATTGTACACCGATAACCTCATCTTT. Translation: CACDTVPTTVVLYTDNLIF.